These T cell receptor beta chains were read from a single sample in a study of blood T cell repertoires in COVID-19. Using immunoSEQ multiplex PCR, the repertoire was profiled, and TCRdb retains in-frame clones only, with some absent. The data show some 150,000 clones, around 84% seen once. The sequencing sample was made of PBMCs or T cells enriched from blood (not recorded which). The receptors originated from a woman in her forties or fifties who had been exposed to COVID-19. Both conserved end residues are part of each CDR3. Fields, in order: J gene, D gene, clone size, V gene, CDR3 DNA, CDR3 protein. A D gene is named only where the DNA matches it firmly. Size is omitted from some rows. Given values are once, few, many or a class for expanded clones.

>TRBJ2-1|NA|NA|TRBV6-5
TGTGCCAGCAGTTGGCTGGGGCACAATGAGCAGTTCTTC
CASSWLGHNEQFF
>TRBJ2-7|NA|NA|TRBV4-1
TGCGCCAGCAGCCAACCAGAGTGGAGCTCCTACGAGCAGTACTTC
CASSQPEWSSYEQYF
>TRBJ1-3|TRBD1|NA|TRBV18
TGTGCCAGCTCACCATCCGGGACAGGGGCTGGAAACACCATATATTTT
CASSPSGTGAGNTIYF
>TRBJ2-3|TRBD2|NA|TRBV10-3
TGTGCCATCAGTACTAGCGGTCCACGAGATACGCAGTATTTT
CAISTSGPRDTQYF
>TRBJ1-2|NA|once|TRBV3-1/TRBV3-2
TGTGCCAGCAGCCCTCGCGGGATAAACTATGGCTACACCTTC
CASSPRGINYGYTF
>TRBJ2-2|TRBD1|NA|TRBV10-3
TGTGCCACAGGGACAGCCTCGGGTACGAACACCGGGGAGCTGTTTTTT
CATGTASGTNTGELFF
>TRBJ1-2|NA|NA|TRBV4-2
TGTGCCAGCAGCCAAGATGGGGAGACTAACTATGGCTACACCTTC
CASSQDGETNYGYTF
>TRBJ1-1|NA|NA|TRBV5-4
TGTGCCAGCAGCCCGGGGAACACTGAAGCTTTCTTT
CASSPGNTEAFF
>TRBJ2-3|NA|NA|TRBV9
TGTGCCAGCAGCGTAGCTGTGTCAGATACGCAGTATTTT
CASSVAVSDTQYF
>TRBJ1-1|TRBD1|few|TRBV5-1
TGCGCCAGCAGCTTAGTGGGACAGGGGGCGTTTGAAGCTTTCTTT
CASSLVGQGAFEAFF
>TRBJ2-2|TRBD2|NA|TRBV5-1
TGCGCCAGCACCGATACTAGCGGGGGAGCGAACACCGGGGAGCTGTTTTTT
CASTDTSGGANTGELFF
>TRBJ2-1|TRBD2|NA|TRBV14
TGTGCCAGCAGCCAACCGGCGGGAGTCTACAATGAGCAGTTCTTC
CASSQPAGVYNEQFF
>TRBJ1-2|NA|NA|TRBV27
TGTGCCAGCAGACGCCCTCCTGTACCTCCGTCGGTGAATGGCTACACCTTC
CASRRPPVPPSVNGYTF
>TRBJ1-3|NA|NA|TRBV7-6
TGTGCCAGCAGCTCTCCGGCGGGGGATGCTGGAAACACCATATATTTT
CASSSPAGDAGNTIYF
>TRBJ1-6|NA|NA|TRBV6-1
TGTGCCAGCAGTGAACGGGTGCGGGTATCACCCCTCCACTTT
CASSERVRVSPLHF
>TRBJ2-2|TRBD2|NA|TRBV11-3
TGTGCCAGCAGCTCAGGGGTAGCGGGAGGTGTCACCGGGGAGCTGTTTTTT
CASSSGVAGGVTGELFF
>TRBJ2-7|NA|NA|TRBV5-1
TGCGCCAGCAGCTCTGACAGCTACGAGCAGTACTTC
CASSSDSYEQYF
>TRBJ2-7|NA|NA|TRBV10-3
TGTGCCATCAGTGAGAGGCGGGTCCTCTCCTACGAGCAGTACTTC
CAISERRVLSYEQYF
>TRBJ2-1|NA|few|TRBV7-7
TGTGCCAGCAGCTTAAACTCATACAATGAGCAGTTCTTC
CASSLNSYNEQFF
>TRBJ2-1|TRBD2|NA|TRBV5-4
TGTGCCAGCAGCCAAAAGCGGGAGTCCCGGAATGAGCAGTTCTTC
CASSQKRESRNEQFF
>TRBJ2-1|NA|NA|TRBV20-1
TGCAGTGCTAGTCCCTCGATAGCTAGTGAGCAGTTCTTC
CSASPSIASEQFF
>TRBJ1-2|NA|medium-sized|TRBV14
TGTGCCAGCAGCCAAGCAACAGGTCGGAGCTATGGCTACACCTTC
CASSQATGRSYGYTF
>TRBJ2-7|TRBD2|NA|TRBV29-1
TGCAGCGTTGGAGGACTAGCGGGATGGGGCGAGCAGTACTTC
CSVGGLAGWGEQYF
>TRBJ1-6|NA|few|TRBV11-2
TGTGCCAGCAGCCACGGACAGCATAATTCACCCCTCCACTTT
CASSHGQHNSPLHF
>TRBJ1-2|TRBD1|NA|TRBV27
TGTGCCACCAACCCCGGGACAGGGAACTATGGCTACACCTTC
CATNPGTGNYGYTF
>TRBJ1-4|NA|few|TRBV10-3
TGTGCCATCAGTGAGTCGATAGCCGCGGAAGAGGTCTCTATGTTTTTT
CAISESIAAEEVSMFF
>TRBJ2-2|TRBD2|NA|TRBV15
TGTGCCACCAGCAGAGACTACGCGGGGGGCAACACCGGGGAGCTGTTTTTT
CATSRDYAGGNTGELFF
>TRBJ2-7|NA|few|TRBV6-1
TGTGCCAGCAGTGAAGAGGTGGGGCCCTACGAGCAGTACTTC
CASSEEVGPYEQYF
>TRBJ1-5|NA|NA|TRBV19
TGTGCCAGTAGTTGGAGAGGAGATAGCAATCAGCCCCAGCATTTT
CASSWRGDSNQPQHF
>TRBJ2-1|NA|NA|TRBV6-5
TGTGCCAGCAGTTACGGCAGGGTCAATGAGCAGTTCTTC
CASSYGRVNEQFF
>TRBJ2-1|TRBD2|NA|TRBV15
TGTGCCACCAGCAGTGAGCGGCTACGGGAGGCCAACTACAATGAGCAGTTCTTC
CATSSERLREANYNEQFF
>TRBJ1-5|TRBD1|NA|TRBV7-8
TGTGCCAGCAGCTTAGCCACCGGGACAGGGGTAGAGCCCCAGCATTTT
CASSLATGTGVEPQHF
>TRBJ1-1|TRBD1|few|TRBV6-2/TRBV6-3
TGTGCCAGCAGCTCGGGACAGGGTACCACTGAAGCTTTCTTT
CASSSGQGTTEAFF
>TRBJ2-4|TRBD2|NA|TRBV11-2
TGTGCCAGCAGCTTAGCTAGCGGGGGGGACATTCAGTACTTC
CASSLASGGDIQYF
>TRBJ1-2|TRBD1|NA|TRBV6-1
TGTGCCAGCAGTGAAGAAGGGACAGGGGGACTTAACTATGGCTACACCTTC
CASSEEGTGGLNYGYTF
>TRBJ1-6|NA|NA|TRBV6-1
TGTGCCAGCAGTGACAGGGAAAATTCACCCCTCCACTTT
CASSDRENSPLHF
>TRBJ2-1|TRBD2|NA|TRBV10-3
TGTGCCACCGCCGGGGAGGGTCAGAATGAGCAGTTCTTC
CATAGEGQNEQFF
>TRBJ2-3|TRBD2|NA|TRBV7-6
TGTGCCAGCAGCTTAGTTTTATTGGTCGGGACTAGCAGGACAGATACGCAGTATTTT
CASSLVLLVGTSRTDTQYF
>TRBJ1-6|NA|NA|TRBV7-2
TGTGCCAGCAGCTCCCTCGGGGTGAGTTCACCCCTCCACTTT
CASSSLGVSSPLHF
>TRBJ1-4|NA|NA|TRBV19
TGTGCCAGTAGTATACCCGGGGGTGTCACTAATGAAAAACTGTTTTTT
CASSIPGGVTNEKLFF
>TRBJ1-4|NA|NA|TRBV19
TGTGCCAGTAGCGGGTCCGAACAGGGAGACCAATTTACAACTAATGAAAAACTGTTTTTT
CASSGSEQGDQFTTNEKLFF
>TRBJ1-1|TRBD1|NA|TRBV19
TGTGCCAGTAGTCATGCCGCACAGGGGAGCACTGAAGCTTTCTTT
CASSHAAQGSTEAFF
>TRBJ1-6|TRBD1|few|TRBV7-2
TGTGCCAGCAGCTCCCGCTCAGGACAGGGGGCATCACCCCTCCACTTT
CASSSRSGQGASPLHF
>TRBJ2-7|NA|few|TRBV2
TGTGCCAGCAGTGAACGGACAGAAAAATACGAGCAGTACTTC
CASSERTEKYEQYF
>TRBJ2-1|NA|NA|TRBV4-3
TGCGCCAGCAGCCAAGTCGCAGGGGGAGGTGAGCAGTTCTTC
CASSQVAGGGEQFF
>TRBJ2-5|TRBD2|once|TRBV7-2
TGTGCCAGCAGCTTAGGAGCGGGAGTAAGAGAGACCCAGTACTTC
CASSLGAGVRETQYF
>TRBJ2-7|NA|NA|TRBV9
TGTGCCAGCAGCCCTGGCGGAGTGGAGCAGTACTTC
CASSPGGVEQYF
>TRBJ2-3|TRBD1|NA|TRBV6-1
TGTGCCAGCAGTGATAGGTGGGCAGGGGGTACAGATACGCAGTATTTT
CASSDRWAGGTDTQYF
>TRBJ1-1|NA|few|TRBV5-6
TGTGCCAGCAGCTTGTTCCAGGGAAGGGACACTGAAGCTTTCTTT
CASSLFQGRDTEAFF
>TRBJ1-2|TRBD1|NA|TRBV7-9
TGTGCCAGCAGCTTGGACAGGGTGGAAAGTGGCTACACCTTC
CASSLDRVESGYTF
>TRBJ2-3|NA|once|TRBV30
TGTGCCTGGAGGCTCCTGAGGGATACGCAGTATTTT
CAWRLLRDTQYF
>TRBJ1-6|NA|NA|TRBV19
TGTGCCAGTAGTATGGGGCCTTCACCCCTCCACTTT
CASSMGPSPLHF
>TRBJ2-7|NA|few|TRBV29-1
TGCAGCGTTGTAGTGGGCAGTAAAAGCTCCTACGAGCAGTACTTC
CSVVVGSKSSYEQYF
>TRBJ2-3|NA|NA|TRBV15
TGTGCCACCAGCCTCCTGTCGCGGGGCACAGATACGCAGTATTTT
CATSLLSRGTDTQYF
>TRBJ1-1|TRBD1|NA|TRBV4-1
TGCGCCAGCAGCCAAAATGCAGAGACAGGGAAAAACACTGAAGCTTTCTTT
CASSQNAETGKNTEAFF
>TRBJ2-2|NA|NA|TRBV7-8
TGTGCCAGCAGCTTAGAAGCGGGTATCGGGGAGCTGTTTTTT
CASSLEAGIGELFF
>TRBJ1-2|NA|NA|TRBV24-1
TGTGCCACCAGTGATGGTAGGGGTTCAGATGGCTACACCTTC
CATSDGRGSDGYTF
>TRBJ1-2|NA|NA|TRBV30
TGTGCCTGGAGTGGGGGCTGGGGTAATCGCTACACCTTC
CAWSGGWGNRYTF
>TRBJ2-5|NA|NA|TRBV9
TGTGCCAGCAGCGTAGCGGGTCAAGAGACCCAGTACTTC
CASSVAGQETQYF